The entry that follows covers one T cell receptor (beta chain) sequence. What it binds is not known. This sample was taken from a study of T cell responses to AZD1222 COVID-19 vaccine. Findings and caveats of the study: The study sampled repertoires only after the peak T cell response.

Trimming took off 1 base at V and 4 bases at J, with 9 bases between the two ends. The CDR3 extends over 14 amino acids. Germline V gene lookup returns CDR1 SEHNR and CDR2 FQNEAQ (reference sequence). The repertoire was sequenced with immunoSEQ multiplex PCR; TCRdb's copy has only in-frame clones and lacks some. The data hold 100,000 to 110,000 clones, with 88% observed a single time. The J gene is TRBJ2-3, the V gene TRBV7-9; D is unresolved. Sequenced material: peripheral blood, taken on day 0 of AZD1222 vaccination. The TCR was taken from an adult in good health. This chain's CDR3 is CASSLGRIPDTQYF. CDR3 nucleotide sequence: TGTGCCAGCAGCTTAGGCAGGATCCCAGATACGCAGTATTTT.